The source of this TCR beta chain is a study of cytomegalovirus exposure and HLA in healthy donors (TCRdb year 2017). Looking at the study overall: An earlier analysis of roughly 630 of the donors reported approximately 290 Gb of sequence data and 117 million unique TCR beta sequences from about 179 million T cells. Approximately 310 gigabases of sequencing data and tens of millions of unique TCR sequences were included in an early release covering over 600 HLA-typed donors. Among the roughly 430 genotyped donors, 75% to 90% belonged to the genetic ancestry cluster associated with self-reported Caucasian donors. The study was designed to test whether signatures of past pathogen exposure could be identified by cataloging public T cell receptors. Using immunosequencing, the study profiled T cell repertoires from about 620 subjects and related those repertoires to cytomegalovirus serostatus. In addition to the first cohort of approximately 670 subjects, a separate validation cohort of under 150 different subjects was used. To predict cytomegalovirus infection status, the study brought together high-throughput TCR immunosequencing, statistical association of individual TCRs with disease status, and machine learning. A later analysis re-analyzed previously published TCR beta repertoires from about 600 donors and added high-resolution HLA genotyping to study TCR occurrence patterns. In the later analysis, no new phenotypic data were used to find candidate immune exposures; instead, reliance was placed on TCR beta sequences and their occurrence across donors. To decide whether each TCR beta V gene segment behaved as functional or pseudogenic, an earlier analysis of 587 of the donors relied on high-throughput TCR beta sequencing. Donor age, sex, ethnicity and CMV serostatus were compiled together with the repertoire data. A later genetic analysis used genome-wide SNP genotypes for about 60% of the roughly 670 donors, treating that subset as a discovery cohort. All discovery cohort repertoires had been generated on a single sequencing platform. Both class I and class II loci were covered by HLA typing, at four-digit resolution. The number of donors typed differed by locus, with roughly 629-640 for A, B, C, DRB1 and DQB1, about 500 for DQA1, 606 for DPA1, and 450 to 480 for DPB1. Roughly five DR-DQ haplotypes were handled as single units for association and clustering because linkage in the cohort was strong. Among around 400 genotyped donors of the cohort, an average of about 240,000 unique TCR beta nucleotide sequences was sequenced per donor, of which roughly 17% were non-productive.

The library was built by means of the immunoSEQ multiplex PCR assay. For the multiplex PCR, a mixture combining 60 forward primers for TCR Vbeta segments and 13 reverse primers for TCR Jbeta segments was used. The CDR3 region of rearranged TCR beta genes was amplified from genomic DNA with a multiplex PCR assay. The amplified TCR beta libraries were sequenced on the Illumina HiSeq System as 87-base-pair reads. Per the authors' processing: Across the 500 to 750 repertoires, a later analysis counted roughly 84 million unique TCR beta chains, around 11 million of which were shared by at least two donors. To remove PCR and sequencing errors, raw reads were error-corrected and collapsed into unique sequences using a nearest-neighbor algorithm that merged closely related sequences. Alignment of CDR3 sequences to IMGT reference sequences was used to assign V, D and J gene segments. For a sequence to be retained, at least a six-nucleotide match to both a V gene segment and a J gene segment was required. A rearrangement was called productive if the CDR3 had no stop codons and remained in frame with V and J, and every other rearrangement was called non-productive. CDR3 was defined according to IMGT convention as the region running from the second conserved V-encoded cysteine to the conserved J-encoded phenylalanine. Sequences without an unambiguous match to a single V gene segment were excluded from the earlier analysis of several hundred of the donors. In an earlier analysis of some 590 of the donors, V segments were called functional above 56.7% productive rearrangements and were called segregating when the between-donor standard deviation exceeded 5%. A statistical classification framework was developed to diagnose cytomegalovirus status using the catalog of TCR beta chain sequences. A later analysis assigned V and J genes by comparing TCR nucleotide sequences with IMGT/GENE-DB human TR gene sequences. A later analysis assigned CDR3 sequences and most-parsimonious VDJ recombination scenarios with the TCRdist pipeline. In a later analysis, each TCR beta chain was defined by its CDR3 amino acid sequence together with its V-gene family, and reads lacking a unique V-gene family were excluded. To address suspected cross-contamination and a sequencing artifact, a later analysis removed some 620 highly shared, low-generation-probability nucleotide sequences. In a later analysis, a clonal expansion index was calculated for each public chain from normalized within-repertoire ranks of inferred template counts. In a later analysis, generation probabilities were computed with a VDJ recombination model fitted to out-of-frame rearrangements, and the resulting probabilities were checked against IGoR. Hypergeometric tests were used in a later analysis to score TCR-TCR, TCR-HLA and TCR-CMV co-occurrence, with a repertoire-size bias correction applied to the TCR pairs. False discovery rates were estimated in a later analysis by permuting HLA or CMV assignments 20 times. In a later analysis, co-occurring TCRs were grouped using DBSCAN, and TCRdist sequence similarity was added for clustering within HLA-allele-positive subsets. Repertoires with fewer than 30,000 or more than 120,000 public chains were left out of co-occurrence clustering, as were several repertoires with anomalous nucleotide sharing. Sourced from immuneACCESS, this table was stored by TCRdb with only in-frame sequences that have V and J called. A share of the clones is absent; for the studies checked, an unresolved V gene accounts for under half, and the remainder has no known explanation. That table gives V, J and clone size, and the DNA gave D and trimming. Per the sample table, the count is fewer than 60,000 clones. The ten largest make up 6% to 7.5% of the sample.

Regarding this clone: No cognate antigen has been identified for it. Compared with germline, one end of the junction differs, possibly owing to a read error.

In total, 666 healthy bone marrow donors made up the cohort. All cohort members were sampled while nominally healthy, although unrecorded immune exposures were likely present. The donor tested CMV seronegative and was one of the 352 seronegative cohort members. A peripheral blood sample was provided by each donor, and peripheral blood mononuclear cells were used for TCR beta sequencing. The Qiagen DNeasy Blood Extraction Kit was used to extract genomic DNA from the blood cell samples. Its CDR3 holds 15 amino acids, cysteine through phenylalanine. Just CDR3 DNA is preserved here, 45 bases in frame from base 1. CDR1 and CDR2 are read off the germline V gene (reference sequence) as SEHNR and FQNEAQ. Broader findings and caveats from the paper: A later analysis reported that several top co-occurrence clusters appeared linked to parvovirus B19, influenza, CMV and Epstein-Barr virus. Immune exposure information for the cohort was limited to CMV serostatus. Compared with equally common non-associated chains, HLA-associated TCR beta chains in a later analysis were more clonally expanded and had lower generation probabilities. According to a later analysis, most CMV-associated TCR beta chains appeared to be HLA-restricted, and the HLA associations seemed to be driven largely by CMV exposure. Most TCR sequences were observed very rarely across donors, whereas some public TCRs were present in many individuals. V-gene and J-gene trimming of TCR beta chains was associated with a missense DCLRE1C variant in a later genetic analysis, and the association was replicated in an independent cohort. The study listed over 150 TCR beta chains as associated with cytomegalovirus. A later analysis found that TCR association rates varied across HLA loci, with DRB1 alleles showing the most associated TCRs and HLA-C alleles the fewest. A cluster of highly shared sequence variants was judged likely to represent a technical artifact of the sequencing pipeline. Assigning TCR associations to individual alleles was difficult when HLA alleles, especially DR and DQ, strongly co-occurred. The presence/absence analyses assumed that sequencing depth was roughly uniform across donors, and that assumption may not be true. Correlated functional status among segregating V segments might be attributable to linkage disequilibrium, but an unknown experimental factor could not be ruled out. Because some donors lacked HLA typing at each locus, the association tests relied only on the typed subset. Some IMGT-functional V segments, including TRBV6-2 and TRBV6-3, could not be distinguished by the 87-base-pair reads and were therefore excluded. An earlier analysis of approximately 570 of the donors showed that most TCR beta V segments appeared in productive rearrangements either about 87% or about 30% of the time, which broadly matched IMGT annotations. Approximately 16 rarely observed V segments, including chromosome 9 orphons, were excluded from the earlier analysis of almost 600 of the donors because counts were too low. Only TCR beta chains were sequenced in this cohort, and the absence of alpha or paired-chain data limited detectable features. A few of the identified cytomegalovirus-associated TCR beta chains were confirmed in vitro to be specific for cytomegalovirus antigens. A further reported finding was that TCR beta sequences accurately predicted the HLA-A and HLA-B alleles for most subjects in the first cohort. In both the original and validation cohorts, the classifier was reported to diagnose cytomegalovirus status with high specificity and sensitivity. At a false discovery rate of 0.05, a later analysis linked 15,000 to 20,000 TCR beta sequences to specific HLA alleles. In a later genetic analysis, fewer N-insertions in productive TCRs were reported among donors in an Asian-associated ancestry cluster than the roughly 700-donor mean. According to the authors, the approach could potentially be generalized to other disease states and immunological phenotypes.

This clonotype was obtained from a woman between 35 and 50 years old in good health and CMV-seronegative. The sample taken for sequencing was PBMCs. The chain is encoded by TRBV7-9 joined to TRBJ2-3; D gene: possibly TRBD2, on 6 matching bases. The CDR3 is CASSLDGSSTDKQYF. Here is the DNA: TGTGCCAGCAGCCTAGACGGGAGCTCTACAGATAAGCAGTATTTT.